This passage covers 28 T cell receptor beta chains from one sample sequenced in a study of identical twins. TCRdb redid the calling of the 5' RACE reads with MiXCR, one entry per CDR3 protein. Here the sample spans roughly 250,000 distinct CDR3 sequences, 11% to 15% being singletons. The sequenced material came from memory (CD45RO+) T cells sorted from blood. The receptors here all came from a woman under 30 in good health.

DNA of the CDR3: TGTGCCAGCAGCCCAGGGGCTAGGGTCGATCAGCCCCAGCATTTT. Translated, it gives CASSPGARVDQPQHF. The genes are TRBV7-2 and TRBJ1-5; D may be TRBD1 (6 bases). CDR1 is SGHTA, CDR2 FQGNSA, per germline. This CDR3 comprises 15 residues. Trimming stripped 5 bases from V and 5 bases from J, with 16 bases between.

This clonotype has just a few counts. The chain combines TRBV6-1 with TRBJ2-7, with no clear D. With 6 bases removed from V and 0 bases from J, the gap between germline ends came to 12 bases. This CDR3 is 14 amino acids long. Looked up from germline, CDR1 is MNHNS and CDR2 is SASEGT. CDR3 bases: TGTGCCAGCAGCATAGGCGTGAGCTCCTACGAGCAGTACTTC. Protein sequence: CASSIGVSSYEQYF.

The table lists this clonotype with many counts. The chain recombines TRBV3-1 with TRBJ2-1; 8 nucleotides align to TRBD2. The V gene end was trimmed by 3 bases and the J gene end by 4 bases; junction bases not matched to a gene: 8. The CDR3 length is 16 residues. CDR1 and CDR2 (germline): LGHDT, YNNKEL (reference sequence). Here the CDR3 reads CASSQGTSGTYNEQFF. The CDR3 DNA follows: TGTGCCAGCAGCCAGGGCACTAGCGGAACTTACAATGAGCAGTTCTTC.

The V and J genes are TRBV12-3 or TRBV12-4 and TRBJ2-2, with 12 bases identical to TRBD2. The CDR3 is 16 amino acids. V lost 6 bases, J lost 5 bases, and 7 bases stayed unmatched. CDR3 in amino acids: CASRASGGARTGELFF. Written as DNA, the CDR3 is TGTGCCAGCAGGGCTAGCGGGGGGGCGAGGACCGGGGAGCTGTTTTTT.

The chain employs TRBV3-1 and TRBJ2-5; tentative D call: TRBD2 (6 bases). The CDR3 spans 17 residues. CDR1 LGHDT and CDR2 YNNKEL come from the germline V gene (reference sequence). V lost 0 bases and J lost 4, with 18 bases in between. This CDR3 is CASSQDLGGVRLETQYF. The DNA for the CDR3 is TGTGCCAGCAGCCAAGATCTGGGCGGGGTAAGACTAGAGACCCAGTACTTC.

Ten or more counts support this clonotype. The chain is built from TRBV7-9 and TRBJ1-4; 9 bases fit TRBD1. CDR1 SEHNR and CDR2 FQNEAQ come from the germline V gene (reference sequence). Losses at the gene ends were 5 bases for V and 8 bases for J; bases not matched to a gene: 3. The CDR3 spans 13 residues. CDR3 DNA sequence: TGTGCCAGCAGCCGGGACAGGGAGGAAAAACTGTTTTTT. Amino acid sequence: CASSRDREEKLFF.

This rearrangement joins TRBV10-3 to TRBJ2-3, with TRBD2 as a possible D gene (6 bases). Trimming shortened V by 1 base and J by 9 bases, and 8 bases separated the two germline ends. The CDR3 has 12 residues. Looked up from germline, CDR1 is ENHRY and CDR2 is SYGVKD. CDR3 protein: CAISELEGTQYF. Written as DNA, the CDR3 is TGTGCCATCAGTGAGTTGGAGGGGACGCAGTATTTT.

The chain recombines TRBV30 with TRBJ1-4; D is possibly TRBD1 (6 bases). Germline V gene lookup returns CDR1 GTSNPN and CDR2 SVGIG (reference sequence). V was cut by 2 bases and J by 7 bases, with 14 bases left in between. The CDR3 length is 14 residues. This CDR3 is CAWSHRVAGEKLFF. CDR3 sequence (DNA): TGTGCCTGGAGTCACAGGGTTGCAGGTGAAAAACTGTTTTTT.

This clonotype has only a few counts. The V gene is TRBV7-9, the J gene TRBJ1-3; D gene uncertain. The CDR3 extends over 15 amino acids. Germline V CDR1 and CDR2: SEHNR, FQNEAQ (reference sequence). Trimming took 1 base from V and 0 from J, leaving 7 bases between them. The CDR3 spells CASSLESSSGNTIYF. CDR3 in DNA: TGTGCCAGCAGCTTAGAAAGTAGCTCTGGAAACACCATATATTTT.

The chain couples TRBV3-1 to TRBJ2-5; a weak D match, TRBD2 (5 bases). V was clipped by 4 bases and J by 7 bases, with 7 bases between them. In germline, CDR1 is LGHDT, CDR2 YNNKEL (reference sequence). This CDR3 region has 11 residues. CDR3 in amino acids: CASSRRGTQYF. The CDR3 nucleotides read TGTGCCAGCAGCCGCCGGGGGACCCAGTACTTC.

This clonotype was detected ten times or more. V and J are TRBV5-1 and TRBJ2-1; 7 positions match TRBD1. The CDR3 covers 14 residues. Germline V gives CDR1 SGHRS, CDR2 YFSETQ. V was pared by 0 bases and J by 4 bases, with 1 base of the junction left unmatched. CDR3 residues: CASSLGDRYNEQFF. Here the CDR3 DNA reads TGCGCCAGCAGCTTGGGGGACAGATACAATGAGCAGTTCTTC.

The sample holds a few counts of this clonotype. The chain combines TRBV5-1 with TRBJ2-2; weak D call: TRBD1 (5 bases). The CDR3 length is 16 residues. V lost 2 bases to trimming and J lost 1 base, with 12 bases between them. Germline assignment: CDR1 SGHRS and CDR2 YFSETQ. The CDR3 sequence: CASSLQARQNTGELFF. DNA of the CDR3: TGCGCCAGCAGCTTACAGGCCCGGCAGAACACCGGGGAGCTGTTTTTT.

The V call is TRBV12-3 or TRBV12-4, the J call TRBJ2-7; D remains unclear. Trimming took off 5 bases at V and 0 bases at J, with 14 bases between the two ends. CDR3 length: 15 amino acids. CDR3 nucleotide sequence: TGTGCCAGCAGTGCCGGCTTAATCCTCTCCTACGAGCAGTACTTC. Amino acids: CASSAGLILSYEQYF.

Details on this clonotype: One base away lies a much larger clone, so this may be a sequencing read error. The rearrangement joins TRBV12-3 or TRBV12-4 to TRBJ2-1; a possible D gene is TRBD2 (5 bases). This CDR3 is built from 13 residues. The CDR3 protein is CASELGRYNEQSF. The CDR3 DNA sequence: TGTGCCAGCGAATTGGGGAGATACAATGAGCAGTCCTTC.

This rearrangement joins TRBV7-2 to TRBJ1-6; D call uncertain. The CDR3 consists of 12 residues. Germline assignment: CDR1 SGHTA and CDR2 FQGNSA. V dropped 2 bases and J dropped 10 bases, with 6 bases sitting between them. CDR3 sequence (DNA): TGTGCCAGCAGCTTACTAAGGTCACCCCTCCACTTT. The encoded protein is CASSLLRSPLHF.

This clonotype showed up just a few times. The chain joins TRBV12-3 or TRBV12-4 to TRBJ2-7; no firm D call. V was cut by 4 bases and J by 6 bases, with 13 bases left in between. The CDR3 runs 13 residues. The CDR3 here is CASSSKPSGEQYF. The CDR3 region has the DNA TGTGCCAGCAGTTCTAAGCCCTCCGGCGAGCAGTACTTC.

V usage is TRBV11-2 and J usage is TRBJ2-2; 9 bases fit TRBD2. This CDR3 has 19 amino acids. Germline values: CDR1 SGHAT, CDR2 FQNNGV. After removal of 5 bases from V and 1 base from J, the junction contained 14 bases not matched to a gene. The CDR3 DNA sequence: TGTGCCAGCAGCCCCCTTCTAGCGGGGAGTCCGAGGAACACCGGGGAGCTGTTTTTT. It is translated as CASSPLLAGSPRNTGELFF.

The chain recombines TRBV5-1 with TRBJ2-3; D uncertain. Per germline, CDR1 SGHRS and CDR2 YFSETQ. Between the trimmed V and J ends, which lost 2 bases and 1 base, there was a span of 11 bases. This CDR3 is 15 amino acids long. For the CDR3, the DNA is TGCGCCAGCAGCTTTGGTGTCAGCCGCACAGATACGCAGTATTTT. Its translation is CASSFGVSRTDTQYF. The complete variable domain, with remaining parts taken from reference TRBV5-1 and TRBJ2-3, reads KAGVTQTPRYLIKTRGQQVTLSCSPISGHRSVSWYQQTPGQGLQFLFEYFSETQRNKGNFPGRFSGRQFSNSRSEMNVSTLELGDSALYLCASSFGVSRTDTQYFGPGTRLTVL.

CDR3 bases: TGCGCCAGCAGCTTGTACAGGGGGCTTTCACCCCTCCACTTT. It encodes CASSLYRGLSPLHF. V and J are TRBV5-1 and TRBJ1-6; TRBD1 matches at 9 bases. CDR3 length: 14 residues. Germline CDR1 SGHRS, CDR2 YFSETQ. With V trimmed by 1 base and J by 9 bases, 2 bases remained unmatched.

There are many counts of this clonotype. The CDR3 DNA sequence: TGTGTGGTCCGGGACAGCATCTCCTACGAGCAGTACTTC. Translated: CVVRDSISYEQYF. The chain has TRBV6-1 and TRBJ2-7, with 7 bases identical to TRBD1. CDR3 size: 13 residues. Germline V gene lookup returns CDR1 MNHNS and CDR2 SASEGT.

This clonotype has just a few counts. The V gene is TRBV20-1, the J gene TRBJ2-7; TRBD2 is a possible D gene (6 bases). From germline, CDR1 is DFQATT and CDR2 SNEGSKA (reference sequence). The CDR3 runs 14 residues. V lost 2 bases to trimming and J lost 3 bases, with 14 bases between them. The CDR3 nucleotides read TGCAGTGCTAGAATTCCTAGCGCAAACTACGAGCAGTACTTC. As protein: CSARIPSANYEQYF.

This clonotype was seen ten or more times. The V and J genes are TRBV6-1 and TRBJ1-5, with a tentative D call TRBD1 (6 bases). V gave up 7 bases and J gave up 4 bases, with 11 bases separating them. CDR1 is MNHNS, CDR2 SASEGT, per germline. The CDR3 consists of 13 residues. This CDR3 is CASTRGRNQPQHF. In DNA form, the CDR3 reads TGTGCCAGCACTCGGGGGCGGAATCAGCCCCAGCATTTT.

This clonotype turned up a few times. CDR3 residues: CASSLKSSGANVLTF. CDR3 nucleotide sequence: TGTGCCAGCAGCTTAAAAAGCTCTGGGGCCAACGTCCTGACTTTC. This chain links TRBV7-9 with TRBJ2-6; no clear D. Trimming took 2 bases from V and 0 from J, leaving 5 bases between them. Germline V gene data show CDR1 as SEHNR and CDR2 as FQNEAQ (reference sequence). This CDR3 is 15 amino acids long.

This clonotype came up a few times. The gene calls are TRBV12-3 or TRBV12-4 and TRBJ2-1; either TRBD1 or TRBD2 may supply D (5 bases each). Trimming removed 6 bases at V and 6 bases at J, with 18 bases between. The CDR3 consists of 15 residues. As DNA, the CDR3 is TGTGCCAGCAGCCGACCTTTGGGACGCGGCAATGAGCAGTTCTTC. Its protein is CASSRPLGRGNEQFF.

The table lists this clonotype with many counts. The chain links TRBV21-1 to TRBJ2-7; the listed D gene, TRBD2, was not tested against the DNA. TRBV21-1 is tagged as a pseudogene. The CDR3 covers 13 residues. CDR3 DNA sequence: TGTGCCAGCAGCAAGGGGAGGGGTGGCGAGCAGTACTTC. Residues: CASSKGRGGEQYF.

The chain is built from TRBV29-1 and TRBJ2-7; TRBD2 might be the D (5 bases). CDR3 length: 13 residues. Germline V CDR1 and CDR2: SQVTM, ANQGSEA. V dropped 6 bases and J dropped 0 bases, with 12 bases sitting between them. CDR3 region: CSVSFRGSYEQYF. For the CDR3, the DNA is TGCAGCGTCTCGTTCCGGGGCTCCTACGAGCAGTACTTC.

This clonotype was detected a few times. The chain joins TRBV10-2 to TRBJ2-5; D is perhaps TRBD1 or TRBD2 (5 bases each). Trimming took off 7 bases at V and 3 bases at J, with 18 bases between the two ends. The CDR3 is 15 residues long. From germline, CDR1 is WSHSY and CDR2 SAAADI. CDR3 in DNA: TGCGCCAGCAACGAGCTCCGGGACCTCAAAGAGACCCAGTACTTC. Translated: CASNELRDLKETQYF.

V and J are TRBV29-1 and TRBJ1-3; D remains ambiguous. The germline CDR1 and CDR2 sequences are SQVTM and ANQGSEA. Trimming took off 6 bases at V and 4 bases at J, with 7 bases between the two ends. CDR3 length: 11 amino acids. The CDR3 DNA is TGCAGCGTCCTCAGAGGAAACACCATATATTTT. Protein sequence: CSVLRGNTIYF.